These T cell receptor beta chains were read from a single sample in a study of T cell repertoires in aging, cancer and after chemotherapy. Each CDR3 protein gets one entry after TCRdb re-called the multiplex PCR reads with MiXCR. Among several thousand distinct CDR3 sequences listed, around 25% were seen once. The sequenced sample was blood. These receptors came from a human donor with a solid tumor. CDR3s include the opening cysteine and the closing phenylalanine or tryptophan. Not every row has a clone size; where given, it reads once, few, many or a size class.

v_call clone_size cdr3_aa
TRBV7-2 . CASSLGGGFSEKLFF
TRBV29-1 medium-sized CSVAVYTEAFF
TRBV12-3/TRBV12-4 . CASSLFAAGGTEAFF
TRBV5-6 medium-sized CASSLVASYEQYF
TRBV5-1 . CASSLRGNQPQHF
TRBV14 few CASSQGTSGRAVSYNEQFF
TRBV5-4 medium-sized CASSLQGNYGYTF
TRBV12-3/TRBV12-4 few CASSPSGYSYEQYF
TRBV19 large CASSRNRRNTGELFF
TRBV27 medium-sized CASSPGTGSSSYEQYF
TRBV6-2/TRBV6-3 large CASSTGTSTGELFF
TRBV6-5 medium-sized CASSYSLAGLTDTQYF
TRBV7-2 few CASGLTGGGSPLHF
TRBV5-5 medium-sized CASSPEALVRDEQFF
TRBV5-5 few CASSFDLNTEAFF
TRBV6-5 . CASSPGLAGGGELFF
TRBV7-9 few CASNQPRRNKATDTQYF
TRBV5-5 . CASSLEQYYGYTF
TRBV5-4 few CASGLDGGNQPQHF
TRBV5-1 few CASSRTSGNSYNEQFF
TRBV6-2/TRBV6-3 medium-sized CASSRLGGELFF
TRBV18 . CASSPLDSANGYTF
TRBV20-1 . CSARDPTGSYEQYF
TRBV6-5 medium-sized CASSRVVESYEQYF
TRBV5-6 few CASSLGVVVPVEQYF
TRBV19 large CASTGNNEQFF
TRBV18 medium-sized CASSLRGMNTGELFF
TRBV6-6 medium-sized CASSRGRGETQYF
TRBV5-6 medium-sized CASSPGLAVETQYF
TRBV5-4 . CASSLEQFNTEAFF
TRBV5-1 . CASSAQGGGTEAFF
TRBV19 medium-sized CASKSRENSQPQHF
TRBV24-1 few CATSDLEFGSTDTQYF
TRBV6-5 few CASTPTSGDNEQFF
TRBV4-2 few CASSRRGAGRSNTGELFF
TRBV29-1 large CSVPASGFEQFF
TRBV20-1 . CSARWDRNYEQYF
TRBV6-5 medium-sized CASSIRTSGSDTQYF
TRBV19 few CASSIGTGYGYTF
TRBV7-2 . CASSLSGSSYEQYF
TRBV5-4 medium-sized CASRLAGTAYEQYF
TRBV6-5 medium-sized CASSREGGEEETQYF
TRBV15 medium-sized CATSSRTGANTIYF
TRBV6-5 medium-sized CASRRPYSSYNEQFF
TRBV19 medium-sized CASSWDSGAYEQYF
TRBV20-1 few CSARTSGRMETQYF
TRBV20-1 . CSVRGDWVRNEQFF
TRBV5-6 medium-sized CASSVQLNTEAFF
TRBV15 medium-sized CATSSTSGSYNEQFF